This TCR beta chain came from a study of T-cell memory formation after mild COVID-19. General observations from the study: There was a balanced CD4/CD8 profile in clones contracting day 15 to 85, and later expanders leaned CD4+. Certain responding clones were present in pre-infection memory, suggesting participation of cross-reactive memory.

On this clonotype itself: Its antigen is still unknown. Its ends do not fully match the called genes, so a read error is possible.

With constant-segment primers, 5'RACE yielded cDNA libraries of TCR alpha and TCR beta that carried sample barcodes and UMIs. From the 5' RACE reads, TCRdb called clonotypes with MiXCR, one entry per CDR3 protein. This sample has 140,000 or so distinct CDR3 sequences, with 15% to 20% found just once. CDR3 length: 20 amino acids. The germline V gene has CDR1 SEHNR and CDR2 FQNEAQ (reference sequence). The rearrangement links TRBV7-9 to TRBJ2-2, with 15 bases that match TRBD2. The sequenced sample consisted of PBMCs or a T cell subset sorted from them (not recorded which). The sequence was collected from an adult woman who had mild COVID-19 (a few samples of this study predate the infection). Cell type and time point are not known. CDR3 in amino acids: CASSQEVGLAGGPRTGELFF. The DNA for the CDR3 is TGCGCCAGCAGCCAAGAAGTCGGACTAGCGGGAGGGCCGAGGACCGGGGAGCTGTTTTTT.